The 22 T cell receptor beta chains below all came from one sample that was sequenced in a study of blood T cell repertoires in COVID-19. TCRdb's copy holds only in-frame clones and misses some; the assay was immunoSEQ multiplex PCR. In the table there are more than 20,000 clones, more than 65% of which are singletons. Sequenced: peripheral blood. All receptors derive from a middle-aged man with active or convalescent COVID-19.

This rearrangement joins TRBV10-3 to TRBJ2-5, with D unclear. The V gene lost 10 bases and the J gene lost 2 bases, with 17 bases spanning the gap. Per germline, CDR1 ENHRY and CDR2 SYGVKD. This CDR3 spans 14 amino acids. CDR3 amino acids: CASRDQVGQETQYF. DNA of the CDR3: TGTGCCAGCAGAGACCAGGTTGGACAAGAGACCCAGTACTTC.

About this clone itself: A read error may account for a junction end that differs from germline. This chain joins TRBV6-5 and TRBJ1-6, with D maybe TRBD1 (5 bases). The CDR3 spans 15 residues. The germline gives CDR1 MNHEY, CDR2 SVGAGI. CDR3 region: CASSYSVAGRRPFHF. In DNA form, the CDR3 reads TGTGCCAGCAGTTACTCGGTGGCGGGGCGGCGACCCTTCCACTTT.

This clone occurred a few times. The chain uses TRBV7-9 and TRBJ2-1; 13 bases are shared with TRBD2. J lost 6 bases, V lost 8 bases, and 1 base had no gene match. This CDR3 contains 13 residues. Germline V CDR1 and CDR2: SEHNR, FQNEAQ (reference sequence). In DNA, the CDR3 is TGTGCCAGCGGACTAGCGGGGGTCAATGAGCAGTTCTTC. The encoded protein is CASGLAGVNEQFF.

The rearrangement joins TRBV5-5 to TRBJ2-7; 7 bases line up with TRBD2. This CDR3 is built from 13 residues. Germline V gene sequence: CDR1 SGHKS, CDR2 YYEKEE (reference sequence). V gave up 3 bases and J gave up 7 bases; unmatched junction bases: 7. This chain's CDR3 is CASSSVSGLEQYF. Written as DNA, the CDR3 is TGTGCCAGCAGCTCTGTTAGCGGGCTAGAGCAGTACTTC.

This clone was detected a few times. The CDR3 reads CASSATSGSYNEQFF. CDR3 DNA sequence: TGTGCCAGTAGTGCGACTAGCGGGAGTTACAATGAGCAGTTCTTC. The chain has TRBV19 and TRBJ2-1; 12 nucleotides align to TRBD2. Germline V gene sequence: CDR1 LNHDA, CDR2 SQIVND (reference sequence). The CDR3 is made up of 15 amino acids. Losses at the gene ends were 5 bases for V and 4 bases for J; bases not matched to a gene: 3.

This chain joins TRBV6-5 and TRBJ2-1; 8 bases match TRBD2. The CDR3 covers 15 residues. With 4 bases clipped from V and 0 bases from J, the junction kept 2 bases outside the gene matches. Germline values: CDR1 MNHEY, CDR2 SVGAGI. The CDR3 DNA is TGTGCCAGCAGTTCCGGGGGGGGCTCCTACAATGAGCAGTTCTTC. The encoded protein is CASSSGGGSYNEQFF.

The chain combines TRBV11-2 with TRBJ2-1; TRBD1 matches at 7 bases. The CDR3 has 13 residues. V lost 4 bases, J lost 12 bases, and 9 bases stayed unmatched. Germline assignment: CDR1 SGHAT and CDR2 FQNNGV. CDR3 nucleotides: TGTGCCAGCAGCTCACAGGGGCCCGGAGGGCAGTTCTTC. Protein product: CASSSQGPGGQFF. Together with reference TRBV11-2 and TRBJ2-1, the CDR3 gives the full variable domain: EAGVAQSPRYKIIEKRQSVAFWCNPISGHATLYWYQQILGQGPKLLIQFQNNGVVDDSQLPKDRFSAERLKGVDSTLKIQPAKLEDSAVYLCASSSQGPGGQFFGPGTRLTVL.

CDR3 coding DNA: TGTGCCAGCAGCCCAACAGGGGGCTGGGTGCCGTTCTTC. It translates to CASSPTGGWVPFF. The chain combines TRBV9 with TRBJ2-1, with 9 bases identical to TRBD1. Losses at the gene ends were 4 bases for V and 15 bases for J; bases not matched to a gene: 11. The germline V gene has CDR1 SGDLS and CDR2 YYNGEE. CDR3 size: 13 residues.

The rearrangement joins TRBV7-2 to TRBJ2-2; TRBD2 might be the D (5 bases). The CDR3 is 15 amino acids. Germline CDR1 SGHTA, CDR2 FQGNSA. The V end lost 6 bases, the J end lost 5 bases, and 16 bases lay between the germline ends. DNA of the CDR3: TGTGCCAGCAGAGGAGGTCTTAGTTTGACCGGGGAGCTGTTTTTT. Translation gives CASRGGLSLTGELFF.

V gene TRBV20-1 combines with J gene TRBJ2-3, with TRBD2 matching over 7 bases. CDR1 and CDR2 (germline): DFQATT, SNEGSKA (reference sequence). V lost 3 bases, J lost 6 bases, and 0 bases stayed unmatched. There are 11 residues in the CDR3. CDR3: CSARREDTQYF. The CDR3 bases are TGCAGTGCTAGGCGGGAGGATACGCAGTATTTT.

This clone rates as large. The chain carries TRBV5-1 and TRBJ1-2; D is possibly TRBD1 (5 bases). The CDR3 extends over 14 amino acids. Trimming shortened V by 3 bases and J by 4 bases, and 13 bases separated the two germline ends. Germline CDR1 SGHRS, CDR2 YFSETQ. The CDR3 sequence: CASSSDRRIYGYTF. The CDR3 coding sequence is TGCGCCAGCAGCTCTGACAGAAGGATCTATGGCTACACCTTC.

DNA for the CDR3: TGTGCCAGCTCACCAGCAGGACAGGGTTATGGCTACACCTTC. It codes for CASSPAGQGYGYTF. The chain recombines TRBV18 with TRBJ1-2, with 8 bases lining up with TRBD1. From germline, CDR1 is KGHSH and CDR2 LQKENI. V dropped 2 bases and J dropped 5; count of bases not matched to a gene: 4. The CDR3 runs 14 residues.

V usage is TRBV4-2 and J usage is TRBJ2-2, with 10 bases matching TRBD1. CDR1 and CDR2 (germline): LGHNA, YNFKEQ. CDR3 length: 16 residues. With V trimmed by 2 bases and J by 6 bases, 6 bases remained unmatched. The CDR3 DNA reads TGTGCCAGCAGCCAAACAGTGGGACAGGGGTCCGGGGAGCTGTTTTTT. Amino acid sequence: CASSQTVGQGSGELFF.

This clone was detected only once. The genes are TRBV2 and TRBJ2-5, with 9 bases aligning to TRBD2. J was trimmed by 5 bases and V by 9 bases; bases with no gene match: 10. Germline V gene data show CDR1 as SNHLY and CDR2 as FYNNEI. The CDR3 sequence is 14 residues long. CDR3 DNA: TGTGCCAGTGGGCTAGCGGGGTTCGGCGAGACCCAGTACTTC. Protein: CASGLAGFGETQYF.

This chain connects TRBV9 to TRBJ2-1, with 15 bases aligning to TRBD2. From germline, CDR1 is SGDLS and CDR2 YYNGEE. CDR3 length equals 20 residues. With V trimmed by 1 base and J by 0 bases, 8 bases remained unmatched. This CDR3 is CASSVTGTSGGPSSYNEQFF. In DNA form, the CDR3 reads TGTGCCAGCAGCGTAACCGGGACTAGCGGGGGGCCTAGCTCCTACAATGAGCAGTTCTTC.

This rearrangement joins TRBV28 to TRBJ1-5; no firm D call. Per the germline V gene, CDR1 is MDHEN and CDR2 is SYDVKM. The CDR3 has 13 residues. V dropped 5 bases and J dropped 3 bases, with 8 bases sitting between them. CDR3 in DNA: TGTGCCAGCAGTCCAGAATCCAATCAGCCCCAGCATTTT. Translating gives CASSPESNQPQHF.

The chain combines TRBV7-9 with TRBJ2-1; 7 bases are shared with TRBD2. The V gene end was trimmed by 4 bases and the J gene end by 1 base; junction bases not matched to a gene: 4. The CDR3 sequence is 15 residues long. The V gene's germline CDR1 is SEHNR and CDR2 FQNEAQ (reference sequence). CDR3 sequence reads: CASSYLGGSYNEQFF. The CDR3 bases are TGTGCCAGCAGCTACTTGGGGGGGTCCTACAATGAGCAGTTCTTC.

This clone was seen a handful of times. The chain couples TRBV5-1 to TRBJ2-2; tentatively, D is TRBD1 (6 bases). V was shortened by 3 bases and J by 1 base, with 13 bases between the two germline ends. CDR3 length: 16 amino acids. Per germline, CDR1 SGHRS and CDR2 YFSETQ. This CDR3 is CASSSIGGRNTGELFF. The CDR3 bases are TGCGCCAGCAGCTCTATTGGGGGCCGGAACACCGGGGAGCTGTTTTTT.

V and J are TRBV18 and TRBJ1-4, with TRBD1 matching over 7 bases. The CDR3 loop spans 16 amino acids. Unmatched junction bases numbered 8, after V lost 6 bases and J lost 1 base. CDR1 KGHSH and CDR2 LQKENI come from the germline V gene. The CDR3 nucleotides are TGTGCCAGCTCGGGCACAGGGGTGAGAACTAATGAAAAACTGTTTTTT. It translates to CASSGTGVRTNEKLFF.

CDR3 in DNA: TGTGCCAGCAGGACGACTAGCGGGATAAGCACAGATACGCAGTATTTT. Its protein product is CASRTTSGISTDTQYF. The chain employs TRBV6-6 and TRBJ2-3; TRBD2 agrees at 11 bases. Germline assignment: CDR1 MNHNY and CDR2 SVGAGI (reference sequence). V was clipped by 6 bases and J by 0 bases; unmatched bases: 5. The CDR3 totals 16 residues.

The chain has TRBV6-4 and TRBJ2-2; no reliable D call. Germline assignment: CDR1 MRHNA and CDR2 SNTAGT. The CDR3 sequence is 13 residues long. Trimming took off 0 bases at V and 4 bases at J, with 3 bases between the two ends. The CDR3, as DNA: TGTGCCAGCAGTGACTCTAGCACCGGGGAGCTGTTTTTT. Amino acid sequence: CASSDSSTGELFF.

The J gene is TRBJ1-2, the V gene TRBV18; 7 positions agree with TRBD1. The CDR3 extends over 13 amino acids. From germline, CDR1 is KGHSH and CDR2 LQKENI. V trimming: 2 bases; J trimming: 4 bases; junction bases outside the gene matches: 1. CDR3 sequence (DNA): TGTGCCAGCTCACCAGGGACAGCCTATGGCTACACCTTC. It codes for CASSPGTAYGYTF.